The clone carrying this T cell receptor beta chain showed up just a few times. Its specificity is unknown. The source of the sample is a study of regulatory dendritic cells for organ transplantation. Study context: Monocytes received vitamin D3 on days 0 and 4, IL-10 on day 4.

Sorted subsets were CFSE-labeled and cultured approximately 5 days with allogeneic dendritic cells. CD4+ or CD8+ T cells were sorted as naive CD45RA+ or memory CD45RO+. Findings and caveats of the study: The authors noted considerable between-person heterogeneity in alloreactive memory CD8+ cells.

The CDR3 is made up of 13 amino acids. V lost 5 bases and J 3 bases, leaving 8 bases between the germline ends. The germline gives CDR1 MNHEY, CDR2 SVGAGI. The table came from immunoSEQ multiplex PCR; TCRdb's copy has only in-frame clones and leaves some out. Of more than 20,000 clones in the sample, 85% are singletons; the top ten hold about 0.25%. Sample: naive CD4+ T cells from blood cultured with dendritic cells. Described subset: CD45RA+ naive T cells. The chain combines TRBV6-5 with TRBJ1-5; tentatively, D is TRBD1 (6 bases). This receptor was identified in a human donor in good health. DNA of the CDR3: TGTGCCAGCAGTGGACAGCCCAATCAGCCCCAGCATTTT. This encodes CASSGQPNQPQHF.